Listed below are T cell receptor beta chains from one sample, sequenced in a study of T-cell memory formation after mild COVID-19. One entry per CDR3 protein, called by TCRdb with MiXCR from the 5' RACE reads. Of roughly 400,000 distinct CDR3 sequences in the sample, roughly 18% were seen once. Sequenced: PBMCs or a T cell subset sorted from them (not recorded which). Receptor source: a man aged 18-30 years who had mild COVID-19 (a few samples of this study predate the infection). Cell type and time point are not known. Both conserved end residues are part of each CDR3. A D gene is named only where the DNA matches it firmly. Size tells how often a clone was seen (once, few, many) or the class of an expanded clone, and some rows leave it out.

v_call: TRBV5-1
d_call: TRBD1
j_call: TRBJ1-2
clone_size: few
cdr3_aa: CASSLAVMDRAGYTF
cdr3_nt: TGCGCCAGCAGCTTGGCAGTAATGGACAGGGCTGGCTACACCTTC

v_call: TRBV20-1
d_call: TRBD2
j_call: TRBJ2-5
clone_size: .
cdr3_aa: CGKSLAGVETQYF
cdr3_nt: TGCGGAAAGAGCCTGGCGGGGGTGGAGACCCAGTACTTC

v_call: TRBV4-3
d_call: .
j_call: TRBJ2-7
clone_size: .
cdr3_aa: CASSRQRRYEQYF
cdr3_nt: TGCGCCAGCAGCCGCCAAAGGCGGTACGAGCAGTACTTC

v_call: TRBV7-3
d_call: TRBD1
j_call: TRBJ2-7
clone_size: .
cdr3_aa: CASSSPETGGEQYF
cdr3_nt: TGTGCCAGCAGCTCACCCGAGACAGGGGGCGAGCAGTACTTC

v_call: TRBV4-2
d_call: .
j_call: TRBJ1-2
clone_size: .
cdr3_aa: CASSQDTGSYGYTF
cdr3_nt: TGTGCCAGCAGCCAAGATACAGGTTCCTATGGCTACACCTTC

v_call: TRBV10-3
d_call: .
j_call: TRBJ2-3
clone_size: many
cdr3_aa: CATLAYSTDTQYF
cdr3_nt: TGTGCCACGCTAGCATATAGCACAGATACGCAGTATTTT

v_call: TRBV12-3/TRBV12-4
d_call: .
j_call: TRBJ1-1
clone_size: few
cdr3_aa: CASSPFPTVGTEAFF
cdr3_nt: TGTGCCAGCAGTCCCTTCCCGACCGTGGGGACTGAAGCTTTCTTT

v_call: TRBV7-2
d_call: .
j_call: TRBJ2-4
clone_size: few
cdr3_aa: CASSLGAGMAKNIQYF
cdr3_nt: TGTGCCAGCAGCTTAGGTGCGGGGATGGCCAAAAACATTCAGTACTTC

v_call: TRBV12-3/TRBV12-4
d_call: TRBD1
j_call: TRBJ2-6
clone_size: few
cdr3_aa: CAIQGVYSGANVLTF
cdr3_nt: TGTGCCATACAGGGGGTTTACTCTGGGGCCAACGTCCTGACTTTC

v_call: TRBV6-6
d_call: .
j_call: TRBJ2-3
clone_size: few
cdr3_aa: CASSFTADTQYF
cdr3_nt: TGTGCCAGCAGTTTTACCGCAGATACGCAGTATTTT